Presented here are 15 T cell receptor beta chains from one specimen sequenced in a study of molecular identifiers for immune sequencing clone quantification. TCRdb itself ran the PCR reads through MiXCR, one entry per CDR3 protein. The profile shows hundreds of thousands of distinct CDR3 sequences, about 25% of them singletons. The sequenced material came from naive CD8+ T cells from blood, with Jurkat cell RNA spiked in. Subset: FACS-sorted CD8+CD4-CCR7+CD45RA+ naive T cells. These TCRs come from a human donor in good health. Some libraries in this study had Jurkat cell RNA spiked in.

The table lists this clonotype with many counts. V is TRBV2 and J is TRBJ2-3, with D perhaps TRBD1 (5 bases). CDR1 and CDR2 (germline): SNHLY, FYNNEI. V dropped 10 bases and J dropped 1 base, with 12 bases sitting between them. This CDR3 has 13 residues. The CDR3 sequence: CANTGDRTDTQYF. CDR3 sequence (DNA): TGTGCCAATACAGGAGACCGCACAGATACGCAGTATTTT.

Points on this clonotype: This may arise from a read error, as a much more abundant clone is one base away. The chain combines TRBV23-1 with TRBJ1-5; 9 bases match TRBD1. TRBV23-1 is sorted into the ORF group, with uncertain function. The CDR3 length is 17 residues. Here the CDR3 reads CASVPGQGENSNPPQHF. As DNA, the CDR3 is TGCGCCAGCGTTCCGGGACAGGGTGAGAACAGCAATCCGCCCCAGCATTTT.

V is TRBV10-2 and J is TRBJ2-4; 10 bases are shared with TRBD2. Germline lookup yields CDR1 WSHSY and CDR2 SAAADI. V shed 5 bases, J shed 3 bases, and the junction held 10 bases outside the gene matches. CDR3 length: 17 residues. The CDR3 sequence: CASSQGLSGGGKNIQYF. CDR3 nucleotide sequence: TGCGCCAGCAGTCAGGGTCTCAGCGGGGGGGGCAAAAACATTCAGTACTTC.

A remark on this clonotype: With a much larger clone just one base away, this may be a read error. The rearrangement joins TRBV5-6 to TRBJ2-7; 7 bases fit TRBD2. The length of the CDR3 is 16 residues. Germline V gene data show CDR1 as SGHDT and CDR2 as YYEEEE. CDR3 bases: TGTGCCAGCGGCTTGCAAGGACTAGTCCGCTCCTACGAGCAGTACTTC. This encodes CASGLQGLVRSYEQYF.

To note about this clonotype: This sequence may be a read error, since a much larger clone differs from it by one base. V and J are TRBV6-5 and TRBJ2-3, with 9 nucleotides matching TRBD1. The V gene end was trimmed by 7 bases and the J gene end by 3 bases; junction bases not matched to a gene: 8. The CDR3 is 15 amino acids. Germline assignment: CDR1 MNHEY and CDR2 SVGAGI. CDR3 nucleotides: TGTGCCAGCAACTACAGGGGGCGAGGGACAGATACGCAGTATTTT. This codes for CASNYRGRGTDTQYF.

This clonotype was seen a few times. The CDR3 nucleotides are TGTGCCAGCAGCTTAGCTGGTACAGGGGGCTTCACCGGGGAGCTGTTTTTT. Translated: CASSLAGTGGFTGELFF. J is TRBJ2-2 and V is TRBV7-6; 9 bases map to TRBD1. V trimming: 0 bases; J trimming: 4 bases; junction bases outside the gene matches: 6. The V gene's germline CDR1 is SGHVS and CDR2 FNYEAQ. CDR3 length equals 17 residues.

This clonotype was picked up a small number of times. CDR3 coding DNA: TGTGCCGGCCAACAGGGGGCAGATGAAGCTTTCTTT. It encodes CAGQQGADEAFF. The rearrangement joins TRBV5-4 to TRBJ1-1; TRBD1 matches at 9 bases. Trimming took 10 bases from V and 7 from J; bases not matched to a gene: 8. Germline-derived CDR1 and CDR2 are SGHNT and YYREEE (reference sequence). The CDR3 is 12 residues long.

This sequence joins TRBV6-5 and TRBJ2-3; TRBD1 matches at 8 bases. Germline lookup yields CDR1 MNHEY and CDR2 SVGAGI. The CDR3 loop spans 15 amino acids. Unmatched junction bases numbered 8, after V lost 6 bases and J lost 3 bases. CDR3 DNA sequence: TGTGCCAGCAGAGCCAAGGACAGGGTAACAGATACGCAGTATTTT. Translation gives CASRAKDRVTDTQYF.

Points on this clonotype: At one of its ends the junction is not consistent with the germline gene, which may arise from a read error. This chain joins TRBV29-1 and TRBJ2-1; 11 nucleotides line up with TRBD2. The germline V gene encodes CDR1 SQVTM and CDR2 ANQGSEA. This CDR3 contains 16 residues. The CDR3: CSVRPTSGTFYNGQFF. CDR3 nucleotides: TGCAGCGTGCGACCGACTAGCGGGACATTCTACAATGGGCAGTTCTTC.

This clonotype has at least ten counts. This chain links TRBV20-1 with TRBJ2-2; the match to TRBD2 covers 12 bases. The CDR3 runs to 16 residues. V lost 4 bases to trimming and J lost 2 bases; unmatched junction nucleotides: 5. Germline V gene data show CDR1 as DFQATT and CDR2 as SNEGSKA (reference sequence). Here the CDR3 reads CSAKLAGGLNTGELFF. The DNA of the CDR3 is TGCAGTGCTAAACTAGCGGGAGGCCTTAACACCGGGGAGCTGTTTTTT.

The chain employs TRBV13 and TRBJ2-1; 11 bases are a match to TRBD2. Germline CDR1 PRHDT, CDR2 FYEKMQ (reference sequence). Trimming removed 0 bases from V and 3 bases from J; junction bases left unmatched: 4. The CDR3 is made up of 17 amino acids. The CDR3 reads CASSLGPTSGGYNEQFF. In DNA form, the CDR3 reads TGTGCCAGCAGCTTAGGCCCCACTAGCGGGGGCTACAATGAGCAGTTCTTC.

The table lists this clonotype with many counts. CDR3 DNA sequence: TGTGCCAGTCAGTCCGGGGACAGGGACCACTATGGCTACACCTTC. Translated, it gives CASQSGDRDHYGYTF. The chain is built from TRBV28 and TRBJ1-2; 9 bases fit TRBD1. Germline V gives CDR1 MDHEN, CDR2 SYDVKM. V shed 9 bases and J 3 bases; nucleotides not matched to a gene: 11. This CDR3 comprises 15 residues.

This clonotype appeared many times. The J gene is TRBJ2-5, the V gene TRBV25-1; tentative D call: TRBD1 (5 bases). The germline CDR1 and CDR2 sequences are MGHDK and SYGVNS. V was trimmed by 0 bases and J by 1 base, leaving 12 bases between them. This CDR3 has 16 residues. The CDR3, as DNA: TGTGCCAGCAGTGAATATGGTCAGGGCCCCCAAGAGACCCAGTACTTC. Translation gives CASSEYGQGPQETQYF.

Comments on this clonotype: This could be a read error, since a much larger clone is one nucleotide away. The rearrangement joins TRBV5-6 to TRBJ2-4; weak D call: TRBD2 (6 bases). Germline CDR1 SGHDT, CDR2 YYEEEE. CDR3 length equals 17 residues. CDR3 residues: CASSVAPPRRAKNTQYF. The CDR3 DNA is TGTGCCAGCAGCGTGGCTCCCCCCCGGAGGGCCAAAAACACTCAGTACTTC.

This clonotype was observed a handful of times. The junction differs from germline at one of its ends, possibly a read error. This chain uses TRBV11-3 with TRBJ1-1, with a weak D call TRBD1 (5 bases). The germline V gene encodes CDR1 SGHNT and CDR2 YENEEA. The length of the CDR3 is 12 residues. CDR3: CASSGGGAEAFF. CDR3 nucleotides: TGTGCCAGCAGCGGCGGGGGAGCTGAAGCCTTCTTT.